Listed below are T cell receptor beta chains from one sample, sequenced in a study of immune characterization of retroperitoneal liposarcoma. TCRdb re-analysed the PCR reads in MiXCR, keeping a single row per CDR3 protein. The sample lists 2,500 to 3,000 distinct CDR3 sequences, 45% seen once, with approximately 49% in the top ten. Sample: tumor tissue. The receptor set was obtained from a male donor with retroperitoneal liposarcoma. The CDR3 runs from the conserved cysteine through the conserved F or W. The D gene is left open where the match is weak. Not all rows give a size; the values are once, few, many and, for expanded clones, a class.

CDR3nt: TGTGCCAGCAGTTACGCAGGGATTGCTTTCTTT
CDR3aa: CASSYAGIAFF
j_gene: TRBJ1-1
d_gene: .
abundance: .
v_gene: TRBV6-6

CDR3nt: TGTGCCAGCAGCTTAGGATATTACGAGCAGTACTTC
CDR3aa: CASSLGYYEQYF
j_gene: TRBJ2-7
d_gene: .
abundance: .
v_gene: TRBV7-2

CDR3nt: TGTGCCAGCAGTGAATGGGCAGTCACCGGGGAGCTGTTTTTT
CDR3aa: CASSEWAVTGELFF
j_gene: TRBJ2-2
d_gene: .
abundance: few
v_gene: TRBV6-1

CDR3nt: TGTGCCAGCAGTTACGACAGGGGGCTGAACATTCAGTACTTC
CDR3aa: CASSYDRGLNIQYF
j_gene: TRBJ2-4
d_gene: TRBD1
abundance: .
v_gene: TRBV6-5

CDR3nt: TGTGCCAGCAGCCCTGGACTAGCGGGCGGGCTTGAGACCCAGTACTTC
CDR3aa: CASSPGLAGGLETQYF
j_gene: TRBJ2-5
d_gene: TRBD2
abundance: medium-sized
v_gene: TRBV7-9

CDR3nt: TGTGCCAGCAGTCAAGCCTCCCTAGCGACTCAGTTCTTC
CDR3aa: CASSQASLATQFF
j_gene: TRBJ2-1
d_gene: .
abundance: .
v_gene: TRBV27

CDR3nt: TGTGCCAGCAGTGGGGACAGACAAGAGACCCAGTACTTC
CDR3aa: CASSGDRQETQYF
j_gene: TRBJ2-5
d_gene: TRBD1
abundance: few
v_gene: TRBV6-1

CDR3nt: TGTGCCAGCAGTGGGGACAGACAAGAGACCCAGTTCTTC
CDR3aa: CASSGDRQETQFF
j_gene: TRBJ2-1
d_gene: TRBD1
abundance: few
v_gene: TRBV6-6

CDR3nt: TGTGCCAGCGTGAGAGTCGGGAATGAGCAGTTCTTC
CDR3aa: CASVRVGNEQFF
j_gene: TRBJ2-1
d_gene: .
abundance: .
v_gene: TRBV6-1

CDR3nt: TGTGCCAGCAGTTCGACCTCGGACAGGGTTAGGGAAGAGACCCAGTACTTC
CDR3aa: CASSSTSDRVREETQYF
j_gene: TRBJ2-5
d_gene: TRBD1
abundance: .
v_gene: TRBV12-3/TRBV12-4

CDR3nt: TGTGCCAGCAGTGACTCCGGGACAGGTCCCACAGATACGCAGTATTTT
CDR3aa: CASSDSGTGPTDTQYF
j_gene: TRBJ2-3
d_gene: TRBD1
abundance: .
v_gene: TRBV6-4

CDR3nt: TGTGCCAGCAGCCGGGACGCCTACGAGCAGTACTTC
CDR3aa: CASSRDAYEQYF
j_gene: TRBJ2-7
d_gene: .
abundance: .
v_gene: TRBV6-1

CDR3nt: TGTGCCAGCAGGTCGACAGGGGAATGGGGAAACACCATATATTTT
CDR3aa: CASRSTGEWGNTIYF
j_gene: TRBJ1-3
d_gene: TRBD1
abundance: .
v_gene: TRBV6-1

CDR3nt: TGTGCCAGCAGCCCGGGACTAGCGGGGGCTTCCTACAATGAGCAGTTCTTC
CDR3aa: CASSPGLAGASYNEQFF
j_gene: TRBJ2-1
d_gene: TRBD2
abundance: .
v_gene: TRBV7-2

CDR3nt: TGTGCCAGCAGTTGGCGGGAGGGCGGGGAGCTGTTTTTT
CDR3aa: CASSWREGGELFF
j_gene: TRBJ2-2
d_gene: TRBD2
abundance: once
v_gene: TRBV12-3/TRBV12-4

CDR3nt: TGTGCCAGCGCCCGGACTAGTGAAGGTTTCGAGCAGTACTTC
CDR3aa: CASARTSEGFEQYF
j_gene: TRBJ2-7
d_gene: TRBD2
abundance: few
v_gene: TRBV6-1

CDR3nt: TGTGCCAGCAGCATAGATACGGGAGTAACCTACGAGCAGTACTTC
CDR3aa: CASSIDTGVTYEQYF
j_gene: TRBJ2-7
d_gene: .
abundance: medium-sized
v_gene: TRBV7-2

CDR3nt: TGTGCCAGCAGCCAGGGGGGAGAGGGGTACAATGAGCAGTTCTTC
CDR3aa: CASSQGGEGYNEQFF
j_gene: TRBJ2-1
d_gene: .
abundance: .
v_gene: TRBV7-8

CDR3nt: TGTGCCAGCAGCTTCGGTATGAACACTGAAGCTTTCTTT
CDR3aa: CASSFGMNTEAFF
j_gene: TRBJ1-1
d_gene: .
abundance: .
v_gene: TRBV7-2

CDR3nt: TGTGCCAGCAGCTTTAACGAAGCGCGGATTGAGCAGTTCTTC
CDR3aa: CASSFNEARIEQFF
j_gene: TRBJ2-1
d_gene: .
abundance: .
v_gene: TRBV7-6

CDR3nt: TGTGCCAGCAGTGAATTGACAGGGGCGAACACTGAAGCTTTCTTT
CDR3aa: CASSELTGANTEAFF
j_gene: TRBJ1-1
d_gene: TRBD1
abundance: .
v_gene: TRBV6-1

CDR3nt: TGTGCCAGCAGCTGGGGACAGGGGAACACTGAAGCTTTCTTT
CDR3aa: CASSWGQGNTEAFF
j_gene: TRBJ1-1
d_gene: TRBD1
abundance: medium-sized
v_gene: TRBV5-4

CDR3nt: TGTGCCAGCGGACGTGGGGGTGGGGAGACCCAGTACTTC
CDR3aa: CASGRGGGETQYF
j_gene: TRBJ2-5
d_gene: .
abundance: .
v_gene: TRBV6-6

CDR3nt: TGTGCCAGCAGTCCGCCTTCGGGGGAAGGGACAGAGACCCAGTACTTC
CDR3aa: CASSPPSGEGTETQYF
j_gene: TRBJ2-5
d_gene: .
abundance: few
v_gene: TRBV6-1

CDR3nt: TGTGCCAGCAGTATTAGTCCTAGCACAGATACGCAGTATTTT
CDR3aa: CASSISPSTDTQYF
j_gene: TRBJ2-3
d_gene: .
abundance: .
v_gene: TRBV12-3/TRBV12-4

CDR3nt: TGTGCCAGCAGCCCCCGTCGACTAGCGGGAGCGACAGATACGCAGTATTTT
CDR3aa: CASSPRRLAGATDTQYF
j_gene: TRBJ2-3
d_gene: TRBD2
abundance: medium-sized
v_gene: TRBV7-6

CDR3nt: TGTGCCAGCAGCTTAGGTGCGGGCGGGGAGCAGTTCTTC
CDR3aa: CASSLGAGGEQFF
j_gene: TRBJ2-1
d_gene: .
abundance: .
v_gene: TRBV11-3

CDR3nt: TGCGCCAGCAGCTTTAACCCGGGTCTCAATGAGCAGTACTTC
CDR3aa: CASSFNPGLNEQYF
j_gene: TRBJ2-5
d_gene: .
abundance: .
v_gene: TRBV5-1

CDR3nt: TGTGCCAGCAGCTTAGCGCTCGACTCTGGAAACACCATATATTTT
CDR3aa: CASSLALDSGNTIYF
j_gene: TRBJ1-3
d_gene: .
abundance: few
v_gene: TRBV7-2

CDR3nt: TGTGCCAGCAGTTTAAAGGACTATGAGCAGTTCTTC
CDR3aa: CASSLKDYEQFF
j_gene: TRBJ2-1
d_gene: .
abundance: .
v_gene: TRBV28

CDR3nt: TGTGCCAGCAGGGACGGACGGGCCCCCTTCCATGAGCAGTACTTC
CDR3aa: CASRDGRAPFHEQYF
j_gene: TRBJ2-7
d_gene: .
abundance: few
v_gene: TRBV6-1

CDR3nt: TGTGCCAGCTCCCTTCCCCGGGATTATGGCTACACCTTC
CDR3aa: CASSLPRDYGYTF
j_gene: TRBJ1-2
d_gene: .
abundance: large
v_gene: TRBV12-3/TRBV12-4

CDR3nt: TGTGCCAGCAGGAAAGGACAGGCTGTCACCGGGGAGCTGTTTTTT
CDR3aa: CASRKGQAVTGELFF
j_gene: TRBJ2-2
d_gene: TRBD1
abundance: .
v_gene: TRBV6-1

CDR3nt: TGTGCCAGCAGCTTATTGTGGACAGGGGTTCGAGAGACCCAGTACTTC
CDR3aa: CASSLLWTGVRETQYF
j_gene: TRBJ2-5
d_gene: TRBD1
abundance: .
v_gene: TRBV7-6

CDR3nt: TGCGCCAGCAGCCAAGCGGGACAGGGGGCCTACGAGCAGTACTTC
CDR3aa: CASSQAGQGAYEQYF
j_gene: TRBJ2-7
d_gene: TRBD1
abundance: few
v_gene: TRBV4-3

CDR3nt: TGTGCCAGCAGCTTAGAGACTAGCACCGGGGAGCTGTTTTTT
CDR3aa: CASSLETSTGELFF
j_gene: TRBJ2-2
d_gene: .
abundance: few
v_gene: TRBV11-3

CDR3nt: TGCGCCAGCAGCCCAGCTTCATACGGGGGGGCCGGAAATAATGAGCAGTTCTTC
CDR3aa: CASSPASYGGAGNNEQFF
j_gene: TRBJ2-1
d_gene: TRBD2
abundance: .
v_gene: TRBV4-3

CDR3nt: TGTGCCAGCAGTTTAGCGGAGGACTACGAGCAGTACTTC
CDR3aa: CASSLAEDYEQYF
j_gene: TRBJ2-7
d_gene: .
abundance: .
v_gene: TRBV12-3/TRBV12-4

CDR3nt: TGTGCCAGCAGTGAAGAATATAGGTTGACGGCTGGGGGGATGACCCAGTTCTTC
CDR3aa: CASSEEYRLTAGGMTQFF
j_gene: TRBJ2-1
d_gene: .
abundance: .
v_gene: TRBV6-1

CDR3nt: TGTGCCAGCAGTTACACCGCCGGTTCAGCAGAGTACTTC
CDR3aa: CASSYTAGSAEYF
j_gene: TRBJ2-5
d_gene: .
abundance: medium-sized
v_gene: TRBV12-3/TRBV12-4

CDR3nt: TGTGCCAGCAGTAGGGGGACTGGCTCCTACGAGCAGTACTTC
CDR3aa: CASSRGTGSYEQYF
j_gene: TRBJ2-7
d_gene: .
abundance: .
v_gene: TRBV12-3/TRBV12-4

CDR3nt: TGTGCCAGCAGAAGGGACGGCTGGTGTGAGCAGTTCTTC
CDR3aa: CASRRDGWCEQFF
j_gene: TRBJ2-1
d_gene: .
abundance: .
v_gene: TRBV6-1